The subject of this entry is one TCR beta chain. Repertoires were generated with immunoSEQ multiplex PCR, while TCRdb's copy carries only in-frame clones and drops some. Among some 69,000 clones, more than 90% were seen once, and the ten largest hold 2.1%. This CDR3 is built from 13 residues. In germline, CDR1 is MNHNY, CDR2 SVGAGI (reference sequence). Trimming took 6 bases from V and 0 from J; bases not matched to a gene: 1. This entry belongs to a study of T cell changes during pregnancy in multiple sclerosis. This chain connects TRBV6-6 to TRBJ2-5, with 7 bases fitting TRBD2. This sequence originates from a female donor in good health, enrolled as a control in a pregnancy study. Here the sequenced sample was peripheral blood, taken in the second trimester of pregnancy. CDR3 sequence reads: CASSGGNQETQYF. The CDR3 DNA is TGTGCCAGCAGCGGGGGGAACCAAGAGACCCAGTACTTC.